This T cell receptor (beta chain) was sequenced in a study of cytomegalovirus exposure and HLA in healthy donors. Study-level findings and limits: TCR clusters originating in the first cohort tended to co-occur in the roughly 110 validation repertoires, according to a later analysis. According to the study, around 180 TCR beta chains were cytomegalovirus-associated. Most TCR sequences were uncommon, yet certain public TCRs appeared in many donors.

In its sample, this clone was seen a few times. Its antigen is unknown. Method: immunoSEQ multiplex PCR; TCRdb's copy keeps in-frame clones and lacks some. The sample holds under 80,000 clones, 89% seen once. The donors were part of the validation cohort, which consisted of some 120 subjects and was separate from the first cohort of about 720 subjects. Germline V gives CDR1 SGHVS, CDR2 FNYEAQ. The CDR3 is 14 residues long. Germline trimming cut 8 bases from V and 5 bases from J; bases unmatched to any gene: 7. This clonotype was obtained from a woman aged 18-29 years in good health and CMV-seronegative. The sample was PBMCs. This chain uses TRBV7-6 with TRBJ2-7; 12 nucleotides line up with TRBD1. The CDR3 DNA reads TGTGCCAGCTCCGCCGGGACAGGGGGCGACGAGCAGTACTTC. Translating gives CASSAGTGGDEQYF.